This note documents a single T cell receptor beta chain sequence. Its recognized antigen is unknown. No base-level quality is on record; no much larger clone is a single base apart. CD8 naive samples were CD45RO-negative cells positively selected for CCR7, giving a CD45RA+CCR7+ population that excluded TemRA cells. The donors were healthy, HIV-negative adults with no recently reported acute infections or vaccinations. Only Caucasian adults living in Nashville, Tennessee, USA were represented among the donors. Blood was collected by leukapheresis, and PBMCs were isolated by Ficoll-Histopaque density gradient centrifugation and then cryopreserved in liquid nitrogen vapor phase. Purity and quantity of every magnetically sorted T cell population were checked by analytical flow cytometry. Each sorted fraction had its genomic DNA isolated and then quantified by UV absorbance on a Nanodrop 2000c. The entry originates in a study of shared clonotypes between healthy human individuals (dated by TCRdb to the early 2020s). For the study in its entirety: The cohort included three men and a couple of women between 18 and 49 years of age. Per donor, three plates each were used for CD4 naive and CD4 memory, two for CD8 naive, and one for CD8 memory. The study deeply sequenced blood TCR repertoires of several healthy adults to estimate repertoire size and the extent of clonotype sharing between individuals. To increase sequencing depth and limit assay-specific biases, TCR repertoire library preparation and sequencing were carried out by different laboratories using diverse techniques. Leukapheresis yielded between about 0.9 and 9 billion PBMCs per donor.

Broad study findings and their caveats: Incomplete sequencing was indicated by rarefaction of sorted-subset datasets, despite the large sequencing depth. Across four donors, around 5% of naive CD4, roughly 3.4% of naive CD8, under 2.5% of memory CD4, and approximately 0.42% of memory CD8 clonotypes were shared. Only blood was sampled, and tissue TCR repertoires likely differ from those in blood. Compared with non-shared clonotypes, the clonotypes found in all four sorted-subset donors had higher generation probabilities. The small number of donors limited the genetic and exposure-history diversity represented. Larger estimated clonotype richness was generally found for naive subsets than for memory subsets. Pairwise subsampling indicated that sequencing depth was expected to affect the degree of clonotype sharing among donors.

Using the deep immunoSEQ assay, TCR CDR3 regions were amplified from genomic DNA by multiplex PCR. Extracted genomic DNA from each cell subset was spread evenly across all wells of several immunoSEQ 96-well plates, with each plate serving as a replicate. For sorted subsets, each replicate PCR was loaded with about 200 ng genomic DNA, equivalent to approximately 33,000 T cell genomes. Purified libraries were measured with a Qubit 3.0 fluorometer, size-checked on a Bioanalyzer 2100, and measured again with the KAPA Library Quantification kit. A separate single-read 150-cycle Illumina NextSeq 550 flow cell was used to sequence each immunoSEQ 96-well plate. Turning to the authors' computational methods: The immunoSEQ output contained only junctional sequences without quality scores, so filtering could not match that applied to full-length reads. Sequences were annotated with PyIR, a Python wrapper for IgBLAST v1.9, and V/J genes and CDR3 were assigned using IMGT germline references. Reads were removed for weak V/J assignments (E-value above 1e-6), missing CDR3, stop codons, out-of-frame junctions, or ambiguous translated residues. V3J clonotypes were defined as sequences sharing the same inferred V gene, J gene, and CDR3 amino acid sequence. To compute the percentage overlap between repertoires, the number of shared unique clonotypes was divided by the size of the smaller repertoire. RTK rarefaction, the Chao1 estimator, and Recon v2.1 estimates of unobserved clonotypes were used to assess repertoire richness. Generation probabilities were computed with OLGA for all TCRbeta clonotypes obtained by the gDNA method from four donors. As stored in TCRdb, this immuneACCESS dataset retains in-frame rearrangements with V and J assigned. A fraction of the clones does not appear; measured against another copy, unresolved V genes explain less than half of the discrepancy, and the remainder lacks a known reason. V, J and clone size were drawn from that table, and D and trimming were deduced from the DNA. For this sample the table gives approximately 2,000,000 clones, of which just under 95% were detected only once. The top ten clones comprise approximately 1.7% of the sample.

CDR1 and CDR2, per the germline V gene, are SGDLS and YYNGEE. V is clipped by 7 bases and J by 1 base, and the sequence between their germline boundaries is 14 bases long. Counted from cysteine to phenylalanine, this CDR3 has 14 amino acids. The CDR3 DNA has 42 bases and is translated from base 1. Here the chain combines TRBV9 and TRBJ2-5, with TRBD1 tentatively as D gene (6 bases match). The TCR originated in a man in his late teens or twenties in good health. Some clones in this sample may be carry-over from other donors' samples. Sequencing input: naive CD8+ T cells from PBMCs. Per the publication, the cell subset or site label means: CD45RA+CCR7+. The base sequence is TGTGCCAGCGGGCTGGGGGCAATCCAAGAGACCCAGTACTTC. The encoded protein is CASGLGAIQETQYF.